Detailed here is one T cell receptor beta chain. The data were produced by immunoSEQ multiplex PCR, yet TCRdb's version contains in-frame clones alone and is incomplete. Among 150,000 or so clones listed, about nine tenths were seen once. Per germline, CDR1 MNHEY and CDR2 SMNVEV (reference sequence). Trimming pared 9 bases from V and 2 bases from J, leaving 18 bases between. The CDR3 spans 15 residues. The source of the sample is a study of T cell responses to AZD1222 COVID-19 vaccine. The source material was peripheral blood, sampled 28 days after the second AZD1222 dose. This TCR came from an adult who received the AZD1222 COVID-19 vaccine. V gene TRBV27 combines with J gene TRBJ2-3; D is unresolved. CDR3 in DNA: TGTGCCAGGAGGACGCTATGGCAAGACACAGATACGCAGTATTTT. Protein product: CARRTLWQDTDTQYF.